This T cell receptor (beta chain) originates from a study of blood T cell repertoires in COVID-19. The table came from immunoSEQ multiplex PCR; TCRdb's copy has only in-frame clones and leaves some out. The sample gives hundreds of thousands of clones, 80% to 90% of which show up once; approximately 1.3% is in the top ten. The sequenced sample consisted of peripheral blood. The TCR originated in a man older than 75 with acute or convalescent COVID-19.

The CDR3 sequence is CSVDDPSSYNEQFF. CDR3 bases: TGCAGCGTTGATGATCCGAGCTCCTACAATGAGCAGTTCTTC. This chain joins TRBV29-1 and TRBJ2-1; D is uncertain. CDR3 length equals 14 residues. With 3 bases removed from V and 0 bases from J, the gap between germline ends came to 9 bases. The germline CDR1 and CDR2 sequences are SQVTM and ANQGSEA.